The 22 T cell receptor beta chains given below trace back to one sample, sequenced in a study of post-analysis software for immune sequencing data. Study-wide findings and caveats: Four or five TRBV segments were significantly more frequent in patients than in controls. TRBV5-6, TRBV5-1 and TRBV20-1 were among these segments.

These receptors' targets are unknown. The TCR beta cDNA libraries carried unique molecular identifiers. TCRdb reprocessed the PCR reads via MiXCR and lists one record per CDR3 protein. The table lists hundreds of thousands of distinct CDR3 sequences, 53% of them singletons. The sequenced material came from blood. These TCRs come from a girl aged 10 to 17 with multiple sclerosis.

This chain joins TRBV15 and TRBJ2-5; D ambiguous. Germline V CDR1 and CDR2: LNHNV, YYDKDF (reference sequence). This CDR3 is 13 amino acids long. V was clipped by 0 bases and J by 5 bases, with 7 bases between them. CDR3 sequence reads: CATSRDRWETQYF. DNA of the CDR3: TGTGCCACCAGCAGAGATCGGTGGGAGACCCAGTACTTC.

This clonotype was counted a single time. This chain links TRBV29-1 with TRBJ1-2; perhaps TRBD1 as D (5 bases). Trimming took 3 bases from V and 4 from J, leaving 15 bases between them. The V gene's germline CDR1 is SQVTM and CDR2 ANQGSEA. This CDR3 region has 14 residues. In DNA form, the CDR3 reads TGCAGCGTTGACCTTTTGGGGGTCTCCTATGGCTACACCTTC. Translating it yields CSVDLLGVSYGYTF.

CDR3 in amino acids: CSARDIRREGSYNEQFF. The CDR3 nucleotides read TGCAGTGCTAGAGATATTAGGCGGGAGGGTTCCTACAATGAGCAGTTCTTC. The chain uses TRBV20-1 and TRBJ2-1; TRBD2 matches at 9 bases. The CDR3 extends over 17 amino acids. With 0 bases clipped from V and 1 base from J, the junction kept 7 bases outside the gene matches. Germline values: CDR1 DFQATT, CDR2 SNEGSKA (reference sequence).

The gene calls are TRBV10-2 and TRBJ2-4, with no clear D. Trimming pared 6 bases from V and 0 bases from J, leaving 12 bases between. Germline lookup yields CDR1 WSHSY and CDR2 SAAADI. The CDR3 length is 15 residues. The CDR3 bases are TGCGCCAGCAGCAGAACCGATGTAGCCAAAAACATTCAGTACTTC. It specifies CASSRTDVAKNIQYF.

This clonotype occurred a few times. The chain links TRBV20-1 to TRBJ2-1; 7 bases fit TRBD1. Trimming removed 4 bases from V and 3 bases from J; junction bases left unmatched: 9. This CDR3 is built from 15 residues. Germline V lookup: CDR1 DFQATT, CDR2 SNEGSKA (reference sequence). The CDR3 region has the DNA TGCAGTGCTAACCGTGGGACAGAGAACTACAATGAGCAGTTCTTC. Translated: CSANRGTENYNEQFF.

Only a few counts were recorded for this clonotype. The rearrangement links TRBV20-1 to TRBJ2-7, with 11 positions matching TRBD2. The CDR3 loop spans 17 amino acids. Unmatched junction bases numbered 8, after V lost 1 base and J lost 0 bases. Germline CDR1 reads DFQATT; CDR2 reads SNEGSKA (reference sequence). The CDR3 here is CSARALSSGRFSYEQYF. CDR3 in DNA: TGCAGTGCTAGAGCCCTTTCTAGCGGGAGGTTCTCCTACGAGCAGTACTTC.

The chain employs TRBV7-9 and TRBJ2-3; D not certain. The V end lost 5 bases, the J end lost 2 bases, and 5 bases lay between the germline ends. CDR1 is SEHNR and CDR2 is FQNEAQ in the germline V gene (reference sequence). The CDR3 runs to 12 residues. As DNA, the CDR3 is TGTGCCAGCAGCGCCGACACAGATACGCAGTATTTT. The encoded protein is CASSADTDTQYF.

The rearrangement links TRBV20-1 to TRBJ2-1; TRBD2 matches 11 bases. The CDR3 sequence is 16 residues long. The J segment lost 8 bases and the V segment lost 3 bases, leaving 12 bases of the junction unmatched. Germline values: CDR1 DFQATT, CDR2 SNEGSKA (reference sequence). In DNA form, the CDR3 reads TGCAGTGCTAGGGTAATAGCGGGAGGGAATAGGGATGAGCAGTTCTTC. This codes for CSARVIAGGNRDEQFF.

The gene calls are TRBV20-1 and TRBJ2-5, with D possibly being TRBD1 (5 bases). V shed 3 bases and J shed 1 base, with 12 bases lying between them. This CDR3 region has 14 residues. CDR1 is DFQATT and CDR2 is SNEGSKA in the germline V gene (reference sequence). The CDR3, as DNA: TGCAGTGCTAGCAGGGCAGAACTCCAAGAGACCCAGTACTTC. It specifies CSASRAELQETQYF.

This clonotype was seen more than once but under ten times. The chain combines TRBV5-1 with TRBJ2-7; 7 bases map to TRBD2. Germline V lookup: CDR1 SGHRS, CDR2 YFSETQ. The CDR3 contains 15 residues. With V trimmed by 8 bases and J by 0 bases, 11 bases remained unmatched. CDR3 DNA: TGCGCCAGTAAGCTTGGGGCTAGCGGCTCCTACGAGCAGTACTTC. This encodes CASKLGASGSYEQYF. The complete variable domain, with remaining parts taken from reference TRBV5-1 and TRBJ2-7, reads KAGVTQTPRYLIKTRGQQVTLSCSPISGHRSVSWYQQTPGQGLQFLFEYFSETQRNKGNFPGRFSGRQFSNSRSEMNVSTLELGDSALYLCASKLGASGSYEQYFGPGTRLTVT.

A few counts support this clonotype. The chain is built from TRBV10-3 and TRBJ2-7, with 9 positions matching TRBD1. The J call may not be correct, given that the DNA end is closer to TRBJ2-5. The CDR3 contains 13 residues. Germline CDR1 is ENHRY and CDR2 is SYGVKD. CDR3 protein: CAISEGQGETQYF. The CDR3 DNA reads TGTGCCATCAGTGAGGGACAGGGGGAGACCCAGTACTTC.

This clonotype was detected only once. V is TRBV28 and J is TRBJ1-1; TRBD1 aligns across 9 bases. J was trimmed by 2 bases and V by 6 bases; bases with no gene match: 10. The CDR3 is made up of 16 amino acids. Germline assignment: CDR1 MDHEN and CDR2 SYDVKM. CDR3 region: CASSPRQGDGNTEAFF. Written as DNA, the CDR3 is TGTGCCAGCAGCCCGCGACAGGGGGACGGAAACACTGAAGCTTTCTTT.

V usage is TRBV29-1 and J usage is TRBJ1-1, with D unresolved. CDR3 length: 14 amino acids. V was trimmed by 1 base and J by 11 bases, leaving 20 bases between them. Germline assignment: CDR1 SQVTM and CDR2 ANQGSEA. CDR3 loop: CSVEGRLSGFLAFF. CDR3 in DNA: TGCAGCGTTGAAGGCAGGCTTTCCGGCTTTTTGGCTTTCTTT.

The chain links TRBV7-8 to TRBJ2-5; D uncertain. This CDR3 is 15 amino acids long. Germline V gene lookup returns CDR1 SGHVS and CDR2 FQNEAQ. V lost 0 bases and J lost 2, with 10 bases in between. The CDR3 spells CASSLASWIQETQYF. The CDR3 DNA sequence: TGTGCCAGCAGCTTAGCCAGCTGGATTCAAGAGACCCAGTACTTC.

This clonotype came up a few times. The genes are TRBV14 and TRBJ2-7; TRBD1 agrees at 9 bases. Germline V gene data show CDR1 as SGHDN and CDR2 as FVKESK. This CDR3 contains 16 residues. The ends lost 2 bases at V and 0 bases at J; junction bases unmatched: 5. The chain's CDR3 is CASSQLTGGSSYEQYF. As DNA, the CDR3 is TGTGCCAGCAGCCAACTGACAGGGGGAAGCTCCTACGAGCAGTACTTC. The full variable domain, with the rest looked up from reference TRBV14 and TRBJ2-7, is EAGVTQFPSHSVIEKGQTVTLRCDPISGHDNLYWYRRVMGKEIKFLLHFVKESKQDESGMPNNRFLAERTGGTYSTLKVQPAELEDSGVYFCASSQLTGGSSYEQYFGPGTRLTVT.

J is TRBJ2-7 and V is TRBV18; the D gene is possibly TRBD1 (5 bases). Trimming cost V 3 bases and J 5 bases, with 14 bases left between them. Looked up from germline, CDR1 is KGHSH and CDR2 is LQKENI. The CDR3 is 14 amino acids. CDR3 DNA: TGTGCCAGCTCACCTTGGGGCGCGTTCAACGAGCAGTACTTC. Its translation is CASSPWGAFNEQYF.

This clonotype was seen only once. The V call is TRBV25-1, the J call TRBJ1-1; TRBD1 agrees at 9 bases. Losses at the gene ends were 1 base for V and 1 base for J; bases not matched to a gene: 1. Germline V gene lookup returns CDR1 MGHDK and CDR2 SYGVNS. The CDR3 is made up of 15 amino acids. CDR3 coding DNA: TGTGCCAGCAGTGAATTGACAGGGGGGAACACTGAAGCTTTCTTT. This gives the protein CASSELTGGNTEAFF. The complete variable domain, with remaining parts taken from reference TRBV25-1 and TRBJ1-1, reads EADIYQTPRYLVIGTGKKITLECSQTMGHDKMYWYQQDPGMELHLIHYSYGVNSTEKGDLSSESTVSRIRTEHFPLTLESARPSHTSQYLCASSELTGGNTEAFFGQGTRLTVV.

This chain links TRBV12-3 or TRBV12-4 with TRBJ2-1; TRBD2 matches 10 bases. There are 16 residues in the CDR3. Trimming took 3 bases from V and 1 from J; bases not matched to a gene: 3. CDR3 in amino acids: CASSFGLAVSYNEQFF. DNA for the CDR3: TGTGCCAGCAGTTTCGGACTAGCGGTTTCCTACAATGAGCAGTTCTTC.

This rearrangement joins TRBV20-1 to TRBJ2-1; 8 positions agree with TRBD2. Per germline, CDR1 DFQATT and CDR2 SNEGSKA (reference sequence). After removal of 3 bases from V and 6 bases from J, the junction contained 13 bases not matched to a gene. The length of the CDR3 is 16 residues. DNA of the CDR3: TGCAGTGCTAGGGCTATGATAGCGGGGTTCTCCAATGAGCAGTTCTTC. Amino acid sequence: CSARAMIAGFSNEQFF.

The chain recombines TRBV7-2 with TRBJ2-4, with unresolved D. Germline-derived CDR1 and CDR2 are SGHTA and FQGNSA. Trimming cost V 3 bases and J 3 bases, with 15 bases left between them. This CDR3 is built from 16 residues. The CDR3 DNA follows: TGTGCCAGCAGCTTGGCTACTGGGTTTGTCAAAAACATTCAGTACTTC. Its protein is CASSLATGFVKNIQYF.

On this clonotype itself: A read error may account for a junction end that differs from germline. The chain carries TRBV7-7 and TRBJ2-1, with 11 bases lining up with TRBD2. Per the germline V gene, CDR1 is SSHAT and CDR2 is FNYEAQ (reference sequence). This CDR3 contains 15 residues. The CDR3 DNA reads TGTGCTAGCAGCCCGCTAGCGGGAGGAAACAATGAGCAGTTCTTC. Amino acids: CASSPLAGGNNEQFF.

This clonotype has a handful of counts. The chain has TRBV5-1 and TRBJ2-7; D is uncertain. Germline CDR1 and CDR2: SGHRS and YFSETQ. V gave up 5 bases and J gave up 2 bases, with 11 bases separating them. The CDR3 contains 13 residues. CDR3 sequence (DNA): TGCGCCAGCAGTTTTCTGCCCGCCTACGAGCAGTACTTC. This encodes CASSFLPAYEQYF.